A selection of T cell receptor beta chains follows, all from one sample in a study of blood T cell repertoires in COVID-19. Clones were read by immunoSEQ multiplex PCR, and TCRdb kept only the in-frame ones, dropping some. The data hold some 150,000 clones, with approximately 85% observed a single time. Sequenced material: peripheral blood. The receptors were sampled from a woman between 55 and 75 years old with COVID-19, enrolled during active disease. Each CDR3 is given with its conserved first and last residue. Fields, in order: D gene, J gene, clone size, V gene, CDR3 protein, CDR3 DNA. The D gene is left open where the match is weak. Not all rows give a size; the values are once, few, many and, for expanded clones, a class.

.,TRBJ1-1,once,TRBV27,CASSPFTGTTEAFF,TGTGCCAGCAGTCCCTTCACAGGGACCACTGAAGCTTTCTTT
.,TRBJ1-5,.,TRBV18,CASSLTSNAAGGHQPQHF,TGTGCCAGCTCACTCACCTCGAATGCGGCAGGCGGGCATCAGCCCCAGCATTTT
.,TRBJ2-3,.,TRBV2,CASSEIGGGTDTQYF,TGTGCCAGCAGTGAAATCGGCGGGGGCACAGATACGCAGTATTTT
TRBD1,TRBJ1-2,.,TRBV4-1,CASSPSAGQNNFYGYTF,TGCGCCAGCAGCCCTTCCGCGGGACAGAATAACTTCTATGGCTACACCTTC
TRBD1,TRBJ2-2,.,TRBV5-1,CASSLAGGVNTGELFF,TGCGCCAGCAGCTTGGCAGGGGGCGTAAACACCGGGGAGCTGTTTTTT
TRBD2,TRBJ2-7,.,TRBV13,CASSSDHSGGAFGEQYF,TGTGCCAGCAGCTCCGACCATAGCGGGGGGGCTTTTGGGGAGCAGTACTTC
.,TRBJ1-4,.,TRBV2,CASSPGTSGGGSEKLFF,TGTGCCAGCAGCCCTGGGACTAGCGGGGGGGGGAGTGAAAAACTGTTTTTT
.,TRBJ2-5,.,TRBV19,CASSPASGGQETQYF,TGTGCCAGTAGTCCGGCGAGTGGGGGGCAAGAGACCCAGTACTTC
TRBD2,TRBJ2-7,.,TRBV6-5,CASNKLAGSYEQYF,TGTGCCAGCAATAAACTAGCGGGGAGTTACGAGCAGTACTTC
TRBD1,TRBJ1-5,.,TRBV28,CASTGQGENQPQHF,TGTGCCAGCACGGGACAGGGCGAGAATCAGCCCCAGCATTTT
TRBD1,TRBJ2-7,.,TRBV10-3,CAISESVGQGSHEQYF,TGTGCCATCAGTGAGTCGGTCGGACAGGGCTCCCACGAGCAGTACTTC
.,TRBJ1-4,.,TRBV7-9,CASSLGSGVREKLFF,TGTGCCAGCAGCTTAGGGTCAGGGGTACGAGAAAAACTGTTTTTT
TRBD1,TRBJ1-2,.,TRBV18,CASSPGQIDGYTF,TGTGCCAGCTCACCGGGACAGATCGATGGCTACACCTTC
.,TRBJ2-1,.,TRBV5-4,CASRLGRGQPYNEQFF,TGTGCCAGCAGGCTCGGGCGGGGGCAACCGTACAATGAGCAGTTCTTC
.,TRBJ1-2,.,TRBV5-1,CASSSGGYGYTF,TGCGCCAGCAGCTCGGGGGGCTATGGCTACACCTTC
.,TRBJ1-6,once,TRBV6-6,CASSPDSNPLTF,TGTGCCAGCAGTCCGGACTCCAACCCCCTTACATTT
.,TRBJ1-1,.,TRBV5-1,CASSLAVLSGQNTEAFF,TGCGCCAGCAGCTTGGCGGTCCTCTCAGGGCAGAACACTGAAGCTTTCTTT
.,TRBJ2-7,.,TRBV14,CASSLQQGRDEQYF,TGTGCCAGCAGCCTACAACAGGGCAGGGACGAGCAGTACTTC
.,TRBJ1-5,once,TRBV7-2,CASSPMQGFYSNQPQHF,TGTGCCAGCAGCCCTATGCAGGGTTTTTATAGCAATCAGCCCCAGCATTTT
TRBD1,TRBJ1-6,.,TRBV3-1/TRBV3-2,CASTRGRGNSPLHF,TGTGCCAGCACCCGGGGCAGGGGGAATTCACCCCTCCACTTT
.,TRBJ2-7,.,TRBV5-4,CASSSWTGTYEQYF,TGTGCCAGCAGCTCGTGGACCGGGACCTACGAGCAGTACTTC
.,TRBJ1-1,.,TRBV11-2,CASSLERDTEAFF,TGTGCCAGCAGCTTAGAGAGGGACACTGAAGCTTTCTTT
TRBD2,TRBJ2-1,once,TRBV5-6,CASSLEPGLAGGPDEQFF,TGTGCCAGCAGCTTGGAGCCCGGGTTAGCGGGGGGGCCGGATGAGCAGTTCTTC
.,TRBJ1-2,.,TRBV7-3,CASSLTPGADYGYTF,TGTGCCAGCAGCTTAACTCCAGGGGCAGACTATGGCTACACCTTC
.,TRBJ2-7,.,TRBV7-3,CASRRAGGYEQYF,TGTGCCAGCCGGAGGGCAGGGGGATACGAGCAGTACTTC
TRBD1,TRBJ1-4,.,TRBV29-1,CSGRDRDEKLFF,TGCAGCGGCCGGGACAGGGATGAAAAACTGTTTTTT
.,TRBJ1-3,.,TRBV10-3,CASTDTGNTIYF,TGTGCCAGTACAGATACTGGAAACACCATATATTTT
TRBD1,TRBJ1-1,.,TRBV10-3,CASMDRAERTEAFF,TGTGCCAGCATGGACAGGGCGGAGAGGACTGAAGCTTTCTTT
TRBD2,TRBJ2-3,.,TRBV5-8,CASMGQRGADTQYF,TGTGCCAGCATGGGTCAGCGGGGCGCAGATACGCAGTATTTT
TRBD1,TRBJ1-4,.,TRBV30,CAWSSGQGAGEKLFF,TGTGCCTGGAGTTCGGGGCAGGGGGCGGGAGAAAAACTGTTTTTT
TRBD1,TRBJ1-6,.,TRBV5-1,CASSPEGGWDSPLHF,TGCGCCAGCAGCCCAGAAGGGGGCTGGGATTCACCCCTCCACTTT
.,TRBJ2-2,.,TRBV21-1,CASSNVRIKDRGHTGELFF,TGTGCCAGCAGCAATGTTCGGATCAAAGACAGGGGGCACACCGGGGAGCTGTTTTTT
TRBD2,TRBJ2-7,.,TRBV7-2,CASSLNSGELYEQYF,TGTGCCAGCAGCTTGAATAGCGGGGAACTCTACGAGCAGTACTTC
TRBD1,TRBJ1-1,.,TRBV10-3,CAIKPGQGRGDTEAFF,TGTGCCATCAAACCGGGACAGGGAAGGGGCGACACTGAAGCTTTCTTT
TRBD1,TRBJ1-2,.,TRBV6-5,CASSWTGFYGYTF,TGTGCCAGCAGTTGGACAGGGTTCTATGGCTACACCTTC
TRBD2,TRBJ2-7,.,TRBV10-1,CASTLGGLICEQYF,TGCGCCAGCACCCTCGGGGGGTTAATTTGCGAGCAGTACTTC
TRBD1,TRBJ1-1,.,TRBV29-1,CSVERTGVMNTEAFF,TGCAGCGTTGAAAGGACAGGGGTAATGAACACTGAAGCTTTCTTT
.,TRBJ1-1,.,TRBV18,CASSPPGRTEAFF,TGTGCCAGCTCACCACCGGGGCGCACTGAAGCTTTCTTT
.,TRBJ1-3,.,TRBV13,CASSLGSSGNTIYF,TGTGCCAGCAGCTTAGGCAGCTCTGGAAACACCATATATTTT
.,TRBJ2-2,.,TRBV5-1,CASTGGHSNTGELFF,TGCGCCAGCACTGGGGGACATTCGAACACCGGGGAGCTGTTTTTT
TRBD1,TRBJ1-5,.,TRBV28,CASSGQVGNQPQHF,TGTGCCAGCAGCGGACAGGTGGGGAATCAGCCCCAGCATTTT
.,TRBJ1-2,.,TRBV6-2/TRBV6-3,CASSPARTAVLYGYTF,TGTGCCAGCAGCCCTGCACGGACAGCGGTACTCTATGGCTACACCTTC
.,TRBJ2-5,.,TRBV19,CASSIFRTEETQYF,TGTGCCAGTAGTATTTTCAGGACAGAAGAGACCCAGTACTTC
TRBD1,TRBJ2-3,.,TRBV30,CAWRRDRDADTQYF,TGTGCCTGGAGAAGGGACAGGGATGCAGATACGCAGTATTTT
TRBD1,TRBJ2-7,.,TRBV5-6,CASSLAPGQGINEQYF,TGTGCCAGCAGCTTGGCGCCCGGACAGGGGATAAACGAGCAGTACTTC
.,TRBJ1-3,.,TRBV2,CASSDGADFVNTIYF,TGTGCCAGCAGTGACGGCGCGGACTTTGTAAACACCATATATTTT
TRBD1,TRBJ2-7,.,TRBV6-5,CASSFSGQGGGYEQYF,TGTGCCAGCAGTTTCTCAGGACAGGGAGGTGGATACGAGCAGTACTTC
TRBD1,TRBJ2-7,.,TRBV18,CASSKTGSYEQYF,TGTGCCAGCTCGAAGACAGGGAGCTACGAGCAGTACTTC